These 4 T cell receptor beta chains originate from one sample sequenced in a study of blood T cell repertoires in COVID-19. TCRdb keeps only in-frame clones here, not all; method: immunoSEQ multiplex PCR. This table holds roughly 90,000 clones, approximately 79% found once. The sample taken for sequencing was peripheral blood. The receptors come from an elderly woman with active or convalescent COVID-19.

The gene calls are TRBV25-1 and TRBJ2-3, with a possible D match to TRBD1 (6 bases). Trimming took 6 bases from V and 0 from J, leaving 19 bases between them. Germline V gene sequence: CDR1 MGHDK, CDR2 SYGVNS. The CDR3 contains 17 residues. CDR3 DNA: TGTGCCAGCAGCCCGGGTCAGGGGAGCCCTAGCACAGATACGCAGTATTTT. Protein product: CASSPGQGSPSTDTQYF.

CDR3 loop: CASSVTGFAYEQYF. The DNA for the CDR3 is TGTGCCAGCAGTGTAACAGGGTTCGCCTACGAGCAGTACTTC. The V call is TRBV2, the J call TRBJ2-7, with a possible D match to TRBD1 (6 bases). The CDR3 is made up of 14 amino acids. Germline V gene lookup returns CDR1 SNHLY and CDR2 FYNNEI. V was pared by 4 bases and J by 2 bases, with 12 bases between.

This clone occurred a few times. This chain's CDR3 is CASSFYNQPQHF. CDR3 nucleotides: TGTGCCAGCAGTTTCTATAATCAGCCCCAGCATTTT. V gene TRBV27 combines with J gene TRBJ1-5, with D unclear. The CDR3 has 12 residues. Trimming took 3 bases from V and 4 from J, leaving 4 bases between them. Germline V gene data show CDR1 as MNHEY and CDR2 as SMNVEV (reference sequence).

The CDR3 region has the DNA TGTGCCACCAGCAGAGATGATAGTACCGGGCAGTTCTTC. It translates to CATSRDDSTGQFF. V gene TRBV15 combines with J gene TRBJ2-1; D call uncertain. Germline CDR1 and CDR2: LNHNV and YYDKDF (reference sequence). This CDR3 comprises 13 residues. The germline V and J ends were trimmed by 0 bases and 12 bases, with 12 bases remaining between them.